This T cell receptor beta chain was documented in a study of cytomegalovirus exposure and HLA in healthy donors. Looking at the study overall: Researchers previously reported finding 90 million to 130 million unique TCR beta sequences from 170 million or so T cells.

Whole-study results and caveats: Associated with HLA alleles at 0.05 false discovery rate in a later analysis were 17,000 or so TCR beta sequences. With later analysis, a missense DCLRE1C variant became linked to TCR beta V- and J-gene trimming. What a later analysis reportedly showed was that an Asian-associated ancestry cluster had fewer N-insertions than the roughly 670-donor mean.

PCR primers comprised 60 Vbeta and 13 Jbeta primers. The repertoire was sequenced with immunoSEQ multiplex PCR; TCRdb's copy has only in-frame clones and lacks some. The sample gives 150,000 to 200,000 clones, 84% of which show up once; around 5% is in the top ten. About this clone: Its antigen remains unidentified.

The germline gives CDR1 SNHLY, CDR2 FYNNEI. The length of the CDR3 is 14 residues. Trimming stripped 4 bases from V and 0 bases from J, with 7 bases between. This clonotype was obtained from a man aged 18 to 29 in good health and CMV-seronegative. The sample consisted of PBMCs. This chain joins TRBV2 and TRBJ1-5; D is unresolved. The CDR3 spells CASSAGYSNQPQHF. CDR3 sequence (DNA): TGTGCCAGCAGTGCAGGATATAGCAATCAGCCCCAGCATTTT.